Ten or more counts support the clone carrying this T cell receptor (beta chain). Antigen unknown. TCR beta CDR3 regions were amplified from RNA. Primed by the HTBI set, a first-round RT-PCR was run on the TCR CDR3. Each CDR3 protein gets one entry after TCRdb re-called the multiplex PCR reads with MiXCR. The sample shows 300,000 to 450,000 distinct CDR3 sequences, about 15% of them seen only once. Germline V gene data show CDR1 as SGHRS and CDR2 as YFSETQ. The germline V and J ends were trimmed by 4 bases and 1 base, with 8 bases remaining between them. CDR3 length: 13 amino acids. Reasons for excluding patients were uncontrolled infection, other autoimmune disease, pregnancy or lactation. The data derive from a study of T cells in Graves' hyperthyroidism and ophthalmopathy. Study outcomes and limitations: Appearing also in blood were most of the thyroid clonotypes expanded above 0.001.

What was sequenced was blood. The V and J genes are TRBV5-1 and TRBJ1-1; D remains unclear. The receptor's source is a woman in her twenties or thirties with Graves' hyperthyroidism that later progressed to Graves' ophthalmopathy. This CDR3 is CASSLIPNTEAFF. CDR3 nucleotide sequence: TGCGCCAGCAGCCTTATACCGAACACTGAAGCTTTCTTT.